This T cell receptor beta chain was identified during a study of T-cell reconstitution after alpha-beta-depleted transplantation in children. Germline loops: CDR1 DFQATT, CDR2 SNEGSKA (reference sequence). V was clipped by 0 bases and J by 7 bases; unmatched bases: 6. The CDR3 length is 15 residues. This clonotype was seen a handful of times. A TCRbeta library incorporating unique molecular identifiers was prepared. TCRdb reprocessed the PCR reads via MiXCR and lists one record per CDR3 protein. Among 550,000 to 600,000 distinct CDR3 sequences listed, 23% were seen once. The specimen comprised PBMCs, mostly from graft donor cells, sampled 360 days after TCRalphabeta/CD19-depleted stem cell transplant. The chain links TRBV20-1 to TRBJ2-1, with TRBD1 matching over 10 bases. The receptor was isolated from a boy under two years old who had a stem cell transplant for acute myeloid leukemia, so the T cells may come from the graft donor. This CDR3 reads CSARDTGTGVNEQFF. The CDR3 DNA sequence: TGCAGTGCTAGAGATACCGGGACAGGGGTGAATGAGCAGTTCTTC.